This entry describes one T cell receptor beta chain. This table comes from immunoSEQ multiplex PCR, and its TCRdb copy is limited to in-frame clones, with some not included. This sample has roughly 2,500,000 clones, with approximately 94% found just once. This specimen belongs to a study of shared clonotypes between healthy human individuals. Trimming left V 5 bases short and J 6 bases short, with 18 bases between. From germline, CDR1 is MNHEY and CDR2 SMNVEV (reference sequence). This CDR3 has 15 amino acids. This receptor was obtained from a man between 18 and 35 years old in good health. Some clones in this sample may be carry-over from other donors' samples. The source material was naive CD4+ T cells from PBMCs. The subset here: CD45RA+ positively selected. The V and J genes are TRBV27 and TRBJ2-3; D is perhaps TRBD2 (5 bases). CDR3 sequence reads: CASSPWRGTGDTQYF. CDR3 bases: TGTGCCAGCAGTCCCTGGAGAGGTACGGGGGATACGCAGTATTTT.